The source of this T cell receptor beta chain is a study of blood T cells in healthy people across ages. A sample-barcoded 5' primer and a J-beta primer mix were used in a second PCR of about 6 to 11 cycles. TCRdb called the 5' RACE reads again in MiXCR, with one record for every CDR3 protein. The sample has about 800,000 distinct CDR3 sequences, roughly 25% seen once. The sample holds a few counts of this clonotype. V lost 2 bases and J lost 0, with 18 bases in between. Germline V gene lookup returns CDR1 SGDLS and CDR2 YYNGEE. This CDR3 has 18 amino acids. This same sample was also taken into another study, of T cells of mothers and their children.

The chain has TRBV9 and TRBJ2-1, with D tentatively TRBD2 (6 bases). This TCR came from a boy between 10 and 17 years old in good health. Specimen: blood. The CDR3 nucleotides are TGTGCCAGCAGCGTCGGTGGGGGAGGAGGGCCCTCCTACAATGAGCAGTTCTTC. The encoded protein is CASSVGGGGGPSYNEQFF.